Presented here are 14 T cell receptor beta chains from one specimen sequenced in a study of tumor T cells in aggressive B-cell lymphoma. Some clones are missing from TCRdb's copy, which holds only in-frame ones; the method was immunoSEQ multiplex PCR. The sample consists of more than 2,000 clones, 90% to 95% of them appearing once. The source material was tumor tissue. Source of these receptors: an adult with diffuse large B cell lymphoma.

J is TRBJ2-1 and V is TRBV19; 10 positions match TRBD2. This CDR3 is 15 amino acids long. CDR1 LNHDA and CDR2 SQIVND come from the germline V gene (reference sequence). Trimming at V came to 4 bases and at J to 10 bases, leaving 10 bases not matched to a gene. The CDR3 nucleotides read TGTGCCAGTAGTACCCTAGCGGGAGTTTCAGACGAGCAGTTCTTC. Amino acids: CASSTLAGVSDEQFF.

The J gene is TRBJ2-3, the V gene TRBV6-5, with a possible D match to TRBD2 (6 bases). This CDR3 has 16 amino acids. Per germline, CDR1 MNHEY and CDR2 SVGAGI. V lost 1 base, J lost 0 bases, and 11 bases lay in between. Here the CDR3 reads CASSYFGTPSTDTQYF. The CDR3, as DNA: TGTGCCAGCAGTTACTTCGGGACTCCTAGCACAGATACGCAGTATTTT.

This clone was observed once. This chain connects TRBV5-1 to TRBJ1-3, with D possibly matching TRBD1 (5 bases). The CDR3 loop spans 16 amino acids. Trimming removed 0 bases at V and 0 bases at J, with 10 bases between. In germline, CDR1 is SGHRS, CDR2 YFSETQ. The CDR3 region is CASSLGQMSSGNTIYF. CDR3 coding DNA: TGCGCCAGCAGCTTGGGACAGATGAGCTCTGGAAACACCATATATTTT.

V and J are TRBV30 and TRBJ2-7; perhaps TRBD1 as D (6 bases). The germline V gene has CDR1 GTSNPN and CDR2 SVGIG (reference sequence). The V gene lost 1 base and the J gene lost 1 base, with 8 bases spanning the gap. This CDR3 comprises 13 residues. CDR3 amino acids: CAWSGGQSYEQYF. CDR3 in DNA: TGTGCCTGGAGTGGTGGACAGTCCTACGAGCAGTACTTC.

This rearrangement joins TRBV23-1 to TRBJ2-3; D remains ambiguous. TRBV23-1 is annotated as an ORF whose role is uncertain. V dropped 2 bases and J dropped 2 bases, with 14 bases sitting between them. The length of the CDR3 is 16 residues. CDR3 nucleotides: TGCGCCAGCAGTCAAGGAGATCCTGACCTCACAGATACGCAGTATTTT. It yields the protein CASSQGDPDLTDTQYF.

The chain has TRBV2 and TRBJ2-3, with TRBD1 identical over 9 bases. CDR3 length: 17 amino acids. V trimming: 6 bases; J trimming: 7 bases; junction bases outside the gene matches: 17. Per the germline V gene, CDR1 is SNHLY and CDR2 is FYNNEI. The CDR3 DNA is TGTGCCAGCAGCCTCCGAGGGGGGACAGGGAGTGGTTATACGCAGTATTTT. It specifies CASSLRGGTGSGYTQYF.

The chain combines TRBV7-9 with TRBJ2-7, with a tentative D call TRBD2 (5 bases). There are 10 residues in the CDR3. Trimming stripped 11 bases from V and 6 bases from J, with 11 bases between. Germline V CDR1 and CDR2: SEHNR, FQNEAQ (reference sequence). The CDR3: CASGDSEQYF. The CDR3, as DNA: TGTGCCTCCGGGGATAGCGAGCAGTACTTC.

The chain couples TRBV5-1 to TRBJ2-1; 10 bases are shared with TRBD2. This CDR3 region has 17 residues. J lost 2 bases, V lost 2 bases, and 7 bases had no gene match. The germline V gene has CDR1 SGHRS and CDR2 YFSETQ. CDR3 coding DNA: TGCGCCAGCAGCTTCCTCAGCGGGAGGGTAACCTACAATGAGCAGTTCTTC. Translated, it gives CASSFLSGRVTYNEQFF.

This chain connects TRBV4-1 to TRBJ1-1; no definite D call. The CDR3 runs to 15 residues. Germline CDR1 is MGHRA and CDR2 is YSYEKL. The V end was cut by 4 bases, the J end by 3 bases, with 15 bases between. As DNA, the CDR3 is TGCGCCAGCAGCCCCCTCCCTGGGGAGGACACTGAAGCTTTCTTT. Amino acids: CASSPLPGEDTEAFF.

V is TRBV18 and J is TRBJ1-1; 9 nucleotides agree with TRBD1. CDR1 is KGHSH, CDR2 LQKENI, per germline. Losses at the gene ends were 4 bases for V and 0 bases for J; bases not matched to a gene: 3. This CDR3 is built from 15 residues. The CDR3 protein is CASSLGQGMNTEAFF. The DNA of the CDR3 is TGTGCCAGCTCACTAGGACAGGGGATGAACACTGAAGCTTTCTTT.

The chain has TRBV5-8 and TRBJ2-3, with a possible D match to TRBD2 (6 bases). V shed 4 bases and J shed 1 base, with 10 bases lying between them. CDR3 size: 14 residues. Germline assignment: CDR1 SGHTS and CDR2 YDEGEE. This CDR3 is CASSPPSGTDTQYF. The DNA for the CDR3 is TGTGCCAGCAGCCCCCCTAGCGGCACAGATACGCAGTATTTT.

The rearrangement uses TRBV4-2 and TRBJ1-2, with TRBD1 matching 7 bases. Trimming took 1 base from V and 8 from J; bases not matched to a gene: 10. Germline V gene data show CDR1 as LGHNA and CDR2 as YNFKEQ. The CDR3 loop spans 15 amino acids. In nucleotides, the CDR3 is TGTGCCAGCAGCCAAGCTACAGGGGAAGGATCCGGCTACACCTTC. The encoded protein is CASSQATGEGSGYTF.

The gene calls are TRBV6-4 and TRBJ1-2, with 9 bases aligning to TRBD1. The CDR3 spans 13 residues. Trimming removed 6 bases from V and 13 bases from J; junction bases left unmatched: 12. CDR1 is MRHNA and CDR2 is SNTAGT in the germline V gene. As DNA, the CDR3 is TGTGCCAGCAGCCCCGAAACAGGGGGCATCGGCACCTTC. Its protein is CASSPETGGIGTF.

V and J are TRBV11-2 and TRBJ2-5; TRBD2 matches at 7 bases. The length of the CDR3 is 17 residues. Germline CDR1 reads SGHAT; CDR2 reads FQNNGV. Losses at the gene ends were 4 bases for V and 3 bases for J; bases not matched to a gene: 14. The CDR3 here is CASSSRLTGGKEETQYF. The CDR3 bases are TGTGCCAGCAGCTCTAGGTTGACGGGGGGAAAAGAAGAGACCCAGTACTTC.